This is a list of T cell receptor beta chains from one sample in a study of immune evolution from preneoplasia to lung adenocarcinoma. The data were produced by immunoSEQ multiplex PCR, yet TCRdb's version contains in-frame clones alone and is incomplete. The profile shows approximately 7,600 clones, about two thirds of them singletons. The sample was FFPE lung adenocarcinoma in situ tissue. These receptors all stem from an older donor with lung adenocarcinoma. Some clones in this sample may be carry-over from other donors' samples. The CDR3 runs from the conserved cysteine through the conserved F or W. A D gene is named only where the DNA matches it firmly. Clone size is given for some rows only: seen once, a few or many times, or a class if the clone is expanded.

D: -
V: TRBV19
size: -
J: TRBJ2-1
length: 14
CDR3: CATRGAGRDNEQFF
DNA: TGTGCCACCCGGGGGGCAGGGAGAGACAATGAGCAGTTCTTC

D: -
V: TRBV5-4
size: medium-sized
J: TRBJ1-1
length: 13
CDR3: CASRRDGNTEAFF
DNA: TGTGCCAGCAGGAGGGATGGGAACACTGAAGCTTTCTTT

D: TRBD2
V: TRBV27
size: -
J: TRBJ2-1
length: 16
CDR3: CASSSLSSGGFNEQFF
DNA: TGTGCCAGCAGTTCCCTGAGTAGCGGGGGATTTAATGAGCAGTTCTTC

D: -
V: TRBV7-8
size: -
J: TRBJ2-5
length: 13
CDR3: CASSLVTFEPQYF
DNA: TGTGCCAGCAGCTTAGTGACATTTGAGCCCCAGTACTTC

D: -
V: TRBV5-1
size: -
J: TRBJ2-7
length: 14
CDR3: CASSLGGFGYEQYF
DNA: TGCGCCAGCAGCTTAGGAGGGTTCGGCTACGAGCAGTACTTC

D: -
V: TRBV11-2
size: once
J: TRBJ1-1
length: 12
CDR3: CASSPGGAEAFF
DNA: TGTGCCAGCAGCCCCGGGGGGGCTGAAGCTTTCTTT

D: -
V: TRBV19
size: -
J: TRBJ1-1
length: 17
CDR3: CASSMFIDTGLNTEAFF
DNA: TGTGCCAGTAGTATGTTCATCGATACAGGCCTGAACACTGAAGCTTTCTTT

D: -
V: TRBV9
size: -
J: TRBJ1-5
length: 14
CDR3: CASSAGQLNQPQHF
DNA: TGTGCCAGCAGCGCCGGACAGCTCAATCAGCCCCAGCATTTT

D: -
V: TRBV9
size: few
J: TRBJ1-1
length: 13
CDR3: CASSSGDIPEAFF
DNA: TGTGCCAGCAGCTCAGGGGATATTCCTGAAGCTTTCTTT

D: TRBD2
V: TRBV5-4
size: -
J: TRBJ2-3
length: 15
CDR3: CASSLAETSGATQYF
DNA: TGTGCCAGCAGCTTGGCCGAGACTAGCGGGGCTACGCAGTATTTT

D: -
V: TRBV28
size: -
J: TRBJ1-5
length: 13
CDR3: CASTTQRNQPQHF
DNA: TGTGCCAGCACCACACAGAGAAATCAGCCCCAGCATTTT

D: TRBD2
V: TRBV19
size: -
J: TRBJ2-1
length: 16
CDR3: CASSIGIAGENNEQFF
DNA: TGTGCCAGTAGTATAGGGATAGCGGGAGAAAACAATGAGCAGTTCTTC

D: TRBD1
V: TRBV6-6
size: -
J: TRBJ1-2
length: 15
CDR3: CASSQGQVTLRTYTF
DNA: TGTGCCAGCAGCCAGGGACAGGTTACCCTTAGAACCTACACCTTC

D: TRBD1
V: TRBV19
size: -
J: TRBJ1-3
length: 15
CDR3: CASGDRESSGNTIYF
DNA: TGTGCCAGTGGAGACAGGGAAAGCTCTGGAAACACCATATATTTT

D: TRBD2
V: TRBV5-5
size: -
J: TRBJ2-3
length: 13
CDR3: CASSAGAGDTQYF
DNA: TGTGCCAGCAGCGCGGGAGCTGGAGATACGCAGTATTTT

D: -
V: TRBV20-1
size: -
J: TRBJ2-3
length: 11
CDR3: CSAHLTDTQYF
DNA: TGCAGTGCTCATCTCACAGATACGCAGTATTTT

D: TRBD1
V: TRBV6-4
size: few
J: TRBJ2-6
length: 16
CDR3: CASSLGTGTGANVLTF
DNA: TGTGCCAGCAGCCTAGGGACAGGGACTGGGGCCAACGTCCTGACTTTC

D: -
V: TRBV7-9
size: once
J: TRBJ2-7
length: 14
CDR3: CASSERDWVYEQYF
DNA: TGTGCCAGCAGCGAACGGGACTGGGTTTACGAGCAGTACTTC

D: -
V: TRBV30
size: -
J: TRBJ2-1
length: 15
CDR3: CAWSVQERGYNEQFF
DNA: TGTGCCTGGAGTGTACAGGAGAGGGGGTACAATGAGCAGTTCTTC

D: -
V: TRBV5-6
size: -
J: TRBJ1-1
length: 13
CDR3: CASSLGTGTEAFF
DNA: TGTGCCAGCAGCTTGGGGACTGGCACTGAAGCTTTCTTT

D: -
V: TRBV19
size: -
J: TRBJ1-1
length: 13
CDR3: CASSSGIHTEAFF
DNA: TGTGCCAGTAGTTCAGGGATTCACACTGAAGCTTTCTTT

D: -
V: TRBV5-6
size: -
J: TRBJ1-6
length: 16
CDR3: CASSLDRLRDTSPLHF
DNA: TGTGCCAGCAGCTTGGACCGACTCAGGGACACTTCACCCCTCCACTTT

D: -
V: TRBV6-1
size: -
J: TRBJ1-5
length: 12
CDR3: CASSAGNQPQHF
DNA: TGTGCCAGCAGTGCGGGGAATCAGCCCCAGCATTTT

D: -
V: TRBV6-1
size: -
J: TRBJ1-4
length: 17
CDR3: CASSAQRGAGTNEKLFF
DNA: TGTGCCAGCAGTGCCCAAAGGGGGGCTGGAACTAATGAAAAACTGTTTTTT

D: -
V: TRBV30
size: few
J: TRBJ2-5
length: 13
CDR3: CAGSSGLEETQYF
DNA: TGTGCCGGGTCCTCGGGGCTAGAGGAGACCCAGTACTTC

D: -
V: TRBV28
size: -
J: TRBJ2-7
length: 15
CDR3: CASSPPVGSIYEQYF
DNA: TGTGCCAGCAGTCCCCCGGTGGGTTCGATCTACGAGCAGTACTTC

D: -
V: TRBV7-2
size: -
J: TRBJ2-7
length: 13
CDR3: CASSTDRTYEQYF
DNA: TGTGCCAGCAGCACGGACAGAACCTACGAGCAGTACTTC

D: -
V: TRBV5-4
size: -
J: TRBJ2-1
length: 15
CDR3: CASSLDGGPWNEQFF
DNA: TGTGCCAGCAGCTTGGATGGAGGGCCGTGGAATGAGCAGTTCTTC

D: TRBD1
V: TRBV19
size: -
J: TRBJ1-5
length: 14
CDR3: CASSRTGINQPQHF
DNA: TGTGCCAGTAGCAGGACAGGGATCAATCAGCCCCAGCATTTT

D: TRBD1
V: TRBV2
size: -
J: TRBJ1-2
length: 13
CDR3: CASSPPTGFGYTF
DNA: TGTGCCAGCAGTCCCCCGACAGGGTTTGGCTACACCTTC

D: -
V: TRBV16
size: few
J: TRBJ2-2
length: 16
CDR3: CASSQSSGLNTGELFF
DNA: TGTGCCAGCAGCCAATCGTCAGGACTGAACACCGGGGAGCTGTTTTTT

D: -
V: TRBV6-5
size: -
J: TRBJ2-2
length: 13
CDR3: CASSYQNTGELFF
DNA: TGTGCCAGCAGTTACCAGAACACCGGGGAGCTGTTTTTT

D: -
V: TRBV11-3
size: -
J: TRBJ2-7
length: 12
CDR3: CASSLESGEQYF
DNA: TGTGCCAGCAGCTTAGAGTCCGGCGAGCAGTACTTC

D: -
V: TRBV5-1
size: -
J: TRBJ1-1
length: 13
CDR3: CASTPDMNTEAFF
DNA: TGCGCCAGCACACCGGACATGAACACTGAAGCTTTCTTT

D: -
V: TRBV29-1
size: -
J: TRBJ1-2
length: 13
CDR3: CSVPRMGAYGYTF
DNA: TGCAGCGTACCCCGAATGGGGGCCTATGGCTACACCTTC

D: TRBD2
V: TRBV11-2
size: once
J: TRBJ2-1
length: 14
CDR3: CATSSGGTYNEQFF
DNA: TGTGCCACCTCAAGCGGGGGAACCTACAATGAGCAGTTCTTC

D: -
V: TRBV11-2
size: once
J: TRBJ1-1
length: 18
CDR3: CASSTFVGRPPLNTEAFF
DNA: TGTGCCAGCAGCACATTCGTGGGGCGCCCTCCCTTGAACACTGAAGCTTTCTTT

D: -
V: TRBV28
size: -
J: TRBJ1-6
length: 13
CDR3: CASSLMGDSPLHF
DNA: TGTGCCAGCAGCCTCATGGGGGATTCACCCCTCCACTTT

D: -
V: TRBV9
size: -
J: TRBJ2-5
length: 15
CDR3: CASSVEPSLLETQYF
DNA: TGTGCCAGCAGCGTAGAGCCCTCCCTACTAGAGACCCAGTACTTC

D: -
V: TRBV9
size: -
J: TRBJ1-1
length: 14
CDR3: CASSETVLNTEAFF
DNA: TGTGCCAGCAGCGAGACAGTTTTGAACACTGAAGCTTTCTTT

D: -
V: TRBV19
size: -
J: TRBJ1-3
length: 14
CDR3: CASREDSSGNTIYF
DNA: TGTGCCAGTAGGGAGGACAGCTCTGGAAACACCATATATTTT

D: TRBD2
V: TRBV5-4
size: few
J: TRBJ2-2
length: 15
CDR3: CASSLGLAETGELFF
DNA: TGTGCCAGCAGCTTGGGACTAGCGGAAACCGGGGAGCTGTTTTTT

D: TRBD1
V: TRBV2
size: -
J: TRBJ1-5
length: 14
CDR3: CASSPQGANQPQHF
DNA: TGTGCCAGCAGTCCACAGGGGGCGAATCAGCCCCAGCATTTT

D: TRBD1
V: TRBV5-5
size: -
J: TRBJ2-2
length: 13
CDR3: CASSPRGSGELFF
DNA: TGTGCCAGCAGCCCCAGGGGGTCTGGGGAGCTGTTTTTT

D: -
V: TRBV7-3
size: -
J: TRBJ2-2
length: 13
CDR3: CASSSPRTGELFF
DNA: TGTGCCAGCAGCTCGCCAAGAACCGGGGAGCTGTTTTTT

D: TRBD2
V: TRBV28
size: -
J: TRBJ2-5
length: 15
CDR3: CASSSPGEGLETQYF
DNA: TGTGCCAGCAGTTCTCCCGGGGAGGGTTTGGAGACCCAGTACTTC

D: -
V: TRBV13
size: -
J: TRBJ1-1
length: 14
CDR3: CASSLYHSNTEAFF
DNA: TGTGCCAGCAGCCTCTACCACTCGAACACTGAAGCTTTCTTT

D: TRBD1
V: TRBV7-9
size: few
J: TRBJ1-1
length: 14
CDR3: CASNRGQGGTEAFF
DNA: TGTGCCAGCAACAGGGGACAGGGAGGAACTGAAGCTTTCTTT

D: -
V: TRBV6-1
size: -
J: TRBJ2-3
length: 12
CDR3: CASRAMDHTQYF
DNA: TGTGCCAGCAGGGCCATGGATCATACGCAGTATTTT

D: -
V: TRBV7-2
size: -
J: TRBJ1-3
length: 16
CDR3: CASTVDSGGTGNTIYF
DNA: TGTGCCAGCACCGTAGACAGCGGTGGGACTGGAAACACCATATATTTT

D: -
V: TRBV19
size: -
J: TRBJ1-5
length: 15
CDR3: CASSPRHISNQPQHF
DNA: TGTGCCAGTAGTCCCCGACACATTAGCAATCAGCCCCAGCATTTT

D: -
V: TRBV7-2
size: -
J: TRBJ1-5
length: 16
CDR3: CASSIQGLSGYQPQHF
DNA: TGTGCCAGCAGCATACAGGGACTCTCAGGGTATCAGCCCCAGCATTTT

D: -
V: TRBV14
size: -
J: TRBJ2-1
length: 13
CDR3: CASSRRVLGEQFF
DNA: TGTGCCAGCAGCCGGCGGGTGCTAGGGGAGCAGTTCTTC

D: -
V: TRBV28
size: -
J: TRBJ2-7
length: 14
CDR3: CASSTSDGLYEQYF
DNA: TGTGCCAGCAGTACCAGCGACGGTCTCTACGAGCAGTACTTC

D: -
V: TRBV6-5
size: -
J: TRBJ1-4
length: 12
CDR3: CASRQTNEKLFF
DNA: TGTGCCAGCAGACAGACTAATGAAAAACTGTTTTTT

D: TRBD2
V: TRBV7-2
size: -
J: TRBJ2-4
length: 17
CDR3: CASSMRASGFPPNIQYF
DNA: TGTGCCAGCAGCATGAGGGCTAGCGGGTTTCCCCCAAACATTCAGTACTTC

D: -
V: TRBV6-5
size: few
J: TRBJ1-5
length: 12
CDR3: CASRASNQPQHF
DNA: TGTGCCAGCAGGGCGAGCAATCAGCCCCAGCATTTT